This passage covers 4 T cell receptor beta chains from one sample sequenced in a study of blood T cells in healthy people across ages. Sample-barcoded 5' priming and a J-beta primer mix drove a second PCR of roughly 7 to 11 cycles. TCRdb used MiXCR to reprocess the 5' RACE reads, holding one entry per CDR3 protein. This sample has over 1,300,000 distinct CDR3 sequences; approximately 59% occur once, and the top ten carry roughly 6.3%. The sequenced sample was blood. Receptor source: a man aged 18 to 29 in good health.

This clonotype was seen ten or more times. The rearrangement joins TRBV20-1 to TRBJ2-7, with D possibly matching TRBD1 (5 bases). The CDR3 runs to 12 residues. CDR1 DFQATT and CDR2 SNEGSKA come from the germline V gene (reference sequence). Trimming took off 3 bases at V and 0 bases at J, with 6 bases between the two ends. CDR3 coding DNA: TGCAGTGCTAGGGACACCTCCTACGAGCAGTACTTC. It translates to CSARDTSYEQYF.

The CDR3 DNA reads as TGTGCCAGCAGCTTAGCACGACTAGCGGACTACAATGAGCAGTTCTTC. Amino acids: CASSLARLADYNEQFF. This chain joins TRBV7-9 and TRBJ2-1; TRBD2 aligns across 9 bases. CDR1 and CDR2 from the germline V gene are SEHNR and FQNEAQ (reference sequence). The CDR3 contains 16 residues. Losses at the gene ends were 0 bases for V and 3 bases for J; bases not matched to a gene: 3.

The CDR3 loop reads CATSRAGSYNEQFF. The CDR3 bases are TGTGCCACCAGCAGAGCGGGATCCTACAATGAGCAGTTCTTC. The rearrangement links TRBV15 to TRBJ2-1; the D gene is possibly TRBD2 (5 bases). Looked up from germline, CDR1 is LNHNV and CDR2 is YYDKDF (reference sequence). V was pared by 1 base and J by 1 base, with 5 bases between. The CDR3 spans 14 residues.

V and J are TRBV9 and TRBJ2-1, with a possible D match to TRBD2 (5 bases). There are 13 residues in the CDR3. V dropped 4 bases and J dropped 3 bases, with 8 bases sitting between them. The germline V gene has CDR1 SGDLS and CDR2 YYNGEE. CDR3 sequence (DNA): TGTGCCAGCAGCATCCGGGGCTACAATGAGCAGTTCTTC. Translating it yields CASSIRGYNEQFF.